The 11 T cell receptor beta chains below all came from one sample that was sequenced in a study of PD-L1 blockade in urothelial cancer. The protocol was immunoSEQ multiplex PCR, while the TCRdb copy is restricted to in-frame clones and leaves out a portion. The data contain almost 50,000 clones, about 81% of them singletons. Time point of the sample: pretreatment peripheral blood. Source: PBMCs, taken around atezolizumab (anti-PD-L1) treatment. These receptors all stem from a man aged 70 or older with urothelial cancer.

This clone has just one count. The J gene is TRBJ1-1, the V gene TRBV5-4, with a weak D call TRBD1 (5 bases). Trimming pared 4 bases from V and 1 base from J, leaving 17 bases between. CDR1 SGHNT and CDR2 YYREEE come from the germline V gene (reference sequence). CDR3 length: 16 residues. CDR3 nucleotides: TGTGCCAGCAGCCCGGGTGGGGGGAAACCGAACACTGAAGCTTTCTTT. Amino acid sequence: CASSPGGGKPNTEAFF.

This clone was detected once. The chain joins TRBV2 to TRBJ1-5; perhaps TRBD1 as D (5 bases). Germline CDR1 is SNHLY and CDR2 is FYNNEI. Trimming removed 3 bases from V and 11 bases from J, with 14 bases in between. The CDR3 is made up of 13 amino acids. CDR3 nucleotides: TGTGCCAGCAGTGAGGGCAGGGATAGGTCCCAGCATTTT. This codes for CASSEGRDRSQHF.

The V call is TRBV2, the J call TRBJ1-2; tentative D call: TRBD1 (5 bases). The CDR3 runs 13 residues. V gave up 3 bases and J gave up 6 bases, with 11 bases separating them. Germline CDR1 reads SNHLY; CDR2 reads FYNNEI. CDR3 region: CASSDPGGNGYTF. CDR3 nucleotides: TGTGCCAGCAGTGACCCGGGGGGGAATGGCTACACCTTC.

In regard to this clone: Other DNA variants within this sample encode the same CDR3. The chain is built from TRBV7-2 and TRBJ2-5; the D gene is possibly TRBD1 (6 bases). The germline V gene has CDR1 SGHTA and CDR2 FQGNSA. V was pared by 5 bases and J by 3 bases, with 10 bases between. CDR3 length equals 13 residues. Here the CDR3 DNA reads TGTGCCAGCAGCCTACGACAGGAAGAGACCCAGTACTTC. Translating it yields CASSLRQEETQYF.

The gene calls are TRBV28 and TRBJ2-7; 8 nucleotides align to TRBD1. The germline V gene encodes CDR1 MDHEN and CDR2 SYDVKM. The V gene end was trimmed by 3 bases and the J gene end by 3 bases; junction bases not matched to a gene: 7. This CDR3 comprises 15 residues. The CDR3 region is CASSLPRGPDYEQYF. CDR3 coding DNA: TGTGCCAGCAGTTTGCCCAGGGGGCCGGACTACGAGCAGTACTTC.

The V gene is TRBV19, the J gene TRBJ2-7; perhaps TRBD1 as D (6 bases). The length of the CDR3 is 16 residues. CDR1 and CDR2 from the germline V gene are LNHDA and SQIVND (reference sequence). V shed 6 bases and J shed 2 bases, with 20 bases lying between them. For the CDR3, the DNA is TGTGCCAGTAGGTCAAGGTCGGACAGACCCACCTACGAGCAGTACTTC. Translated, it gives CASRSRSDRPTYEQYF.

The V gene is TRBV5-6, the J gene TRBJ2-3; D perhaps matches TRBD2 (7 bases). Germline values: CDR1 SGHDT, CDR2 YYEEEE. The CDR3 runs to 15 residues. V shed 4 bases and J shed 4 bases, with 16 bases lying between them. CDR3 coding DNA: TGTGCCAGCAGCCGGGGAGGGGGGAGGGCAGATACGCAGTATTTT. Encoded protein: CASSRGGGRADTQYF.

This chain connects TRBV29-1 to TRBJ1-2; the D is unclear. CDR1 is SQVTM and CDR2 is ANQGSEA in the germline V gene. The CDR3 length is 15 residues. Trimming removed 2 bases at V and 7 bases at J, with 20 bases between. The CDR3 bases are TGCAGCGTTGAATTGGGAGCGGGTCAGGCCGGTGGCTACACCTTC. This sequence encodes CSVELGAGQAGGYTF. Full variable domain (remainder filled in from reference TRBV29-1 and TRBJ1-2): SAVISQKPSRDICQRGTSLTIQCQVDSQVTMMFWYRQQPGQSLTLIATANQGSEATYESGFVIDKFPISRPNLTFSTLTVSNMSPEDSSIYLCSVELGAGQAGGYTFGSGTRLTVV.

This chain uses TRBV15 with TRBJ2-1; possible D gene TRBD1, 6 bases. Germline CDR1 and CDR2: LNHNV and YYDKDF (reference sequence). V gave up 1 base and J gave up 10 bases, with 11 bases separating them. The CDR3 extends over 13 amino acids. The CDR3 spells CATSRATGREQFF. CDR3 in DNA: TGTGCCACCAGCAGAGCGACAGGCCGGGAGCAGTTCTTC.

This clone appeared a single time. V is TRBV2 and J is TRBJ1-5; possible D gene TRBD1, 6 bases. Trimming stripped 6 bases from V and 4 bases from J, with 16 bases between. Looked up from germline, CDR1 is SNHLY and CDR2 is FYNNEI. The CDR3 has 15 residues. Here the CDR3 DNA reads TGTGCCAGCAGCCTCGGACAGCCGCTTAATCAGCCCCAGCATTTT. The encoded protein is CASSLGQPLNQPQHF. Using reference TRBV2 and TRBJ1-5 for the parts outside the CDR3, the full variable domain is EPEVTQTPSHQVTQMGQEVILRCVPISNHLYFYWYRQILGQKVEFLVSFYNNEISEKSEIFDDQFSVERPDGSNFTLKIRSTKLEDSAMYFCASSLGQPLNQPQHFGDGTRLSIL.

This clone was counted only a few times. The chain links TRBV10-3 to TRBJ2-1, with D possibly matching TRBD2 (5 bases). Germline V gene data show CDR1 as ENHRY and CDR2 as SYGVKD. The CDR3 is 13 amino acids. V was cut by 3 bases and J by 6 bases, with 9 bases left in between. In nucleotides, the CDR3 is TGTGCCATCAGTGAAAGACTACCCAATGAGCAGTTCTTC. Translation gives CAISERLPNEQFF.